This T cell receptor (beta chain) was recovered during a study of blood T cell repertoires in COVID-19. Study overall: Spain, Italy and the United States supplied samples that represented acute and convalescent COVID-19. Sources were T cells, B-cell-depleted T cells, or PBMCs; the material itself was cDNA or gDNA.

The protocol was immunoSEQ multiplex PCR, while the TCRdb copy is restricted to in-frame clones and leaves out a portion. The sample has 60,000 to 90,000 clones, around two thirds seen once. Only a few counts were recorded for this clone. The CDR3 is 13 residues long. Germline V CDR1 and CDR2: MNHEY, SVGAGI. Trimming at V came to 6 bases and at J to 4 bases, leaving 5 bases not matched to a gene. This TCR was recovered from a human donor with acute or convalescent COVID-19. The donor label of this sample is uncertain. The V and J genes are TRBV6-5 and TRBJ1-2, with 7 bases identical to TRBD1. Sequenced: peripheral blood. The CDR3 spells CASRDRASYGYTF. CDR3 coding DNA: TGTGCCAGCAGAGACAGGGCTTCCTATGGCTACACCTTC.